This TCR beta chain was observed in a study of T cell responses to AZD1222 COVID-19 vaccine. Study-level results: Females outnumbered males among donors, who were mostly white British; clonal diversity was possibly underestimated. In all cases, repertoires were sampled only after the peak T cell response. It was only a handful of AZD1222 recipients who were seropositive at baseline.

A note on this clone: Its antigen is currently unknown.

Per germline, CDR1 SGHTA and CDR2 FQGTGA. V lost 5 bases to trimming and J lost 10 bases; unmatched junction nucleotides: 8. The CDR3 is 15 amino acids. Here immunoSEQ multiplex PCR was the method, and the copy in TCRdb shows in-frame clones only, minus some. The data contain over 100,000 clones, 75% to 90% of them seen just once; the ten biggest clones take up about 17%. The sequencing used peripheral blood, collected on day 0 of AZD1222 vaccination. The receptor was isolated from an adult in good health. This sequence joins TRBV7-3 and TRBJ1-6; 10 positions agree with TRBD1. The CDR3 coding sequence is TGTGCCAGCAGCGCACGGGACAGGGGACTCTCACCCCTCCACTTT. Its protein is CASSARDRGLSPLHF.